What follows are 25 T cell receptor beta chains derived from one specimen sequenced in a study of tumor-infiltrating lymphocytes in primary liver carcinoma. The authors made TCR beta cDNA from about 500 ng total RNA with a constant-region primer. Construction of TCR beta libraries relied on three successive nested multiplex PCR rounds employing slightly modified ARM-PCR. TRBV1-TRBV30 forward primers paired with a C-beta reverse primer drove the first two PCR rounds, roughly 9 cycles each. Via MiXCR, TCRdb re-called the multiplex PCR reads, giving one row per CDR3 protein. Among about 110,000 distinct CDR3 sequences listed, roughly 85% were seen once. It was from about 20-30 mg of unsorted bulk tissue that RNA and DNA were co-extracted. Sequencing input: liver tumor tissue from sampling region 3. Subset of the sample: tumor region T3, left-lateral pole. Every receptor here comes from a man aged 40-49 years with primary liver carcinoma and hepatitis B virus infection.

This clonotype was seen a few times. The junction and the germline gene differ at one end; a read error may be behind it. V gene TRBV11-1 combines with J gene TRBJ2-2; a possible D gene is TRBD1 (5 bases). CDR1 SGHAT and CDR2 FQDESV come from the germline V gene (reference sequence). This CDR3 contains 15 residues. CDR3 sequence (DNA): TGTGTCAGCAATTATACAGGACCTTTCTCCGGGGAGCTGTTTTTT. Its protein product is CVSNYTGPFSGELFF.

This clonotype showed up just a few times. The gene calls are TRBV12-3 or TRBV12-4 and TRBJ2-7, with TRBD1 matching 9 bases. Trimming at V came to 7 bases and at J to 8 bases, leaving 15 bases not matched to a gene. This CDR3 is 15 amino acids long. As DNA, the CDR3 is TGTGCCAGCAAGCCGGGACAGGGAATCTCCTATAAGCAGTACTTC. Translating gives CASKPGQGISYKQYF.

The rearrangement uses TRBV6-2 or TRBV6-3 and TRBJ1-1; D is ambiguous. Germline assignment: CDR1 MNHEY and CDR2 SVGEGT. Between the trimmed V and J ends, which lost 4 bases and 9 bases, there was a span of 15 bases. The length of the CDR3 is 13 residues. CDR3 DNA sequence: TGTGCCAGCAGTTCCCCCCGTCGTACTAAAGCTTTCTTT. Amino acid sequence: CASSSPRRTKAFF.

As for this clonotype: Germline is not matched at one junction end, which may reflect a read error. The gene calls are TRBV12-3 or TRBV12-4 and TRBJ2-3; the match to TRBD2 covers 10 bases. This CDR3 spans 15 amino acids. The CDR3 bases are TGTGTCAGCAGTCCAGCGGGAGGGGAGGGGAATACGCAGTATTTT. Translating it yields CVSSPAGGEGNTQYF.

Regarding this clonotype: Mismatch with germline at one junction end may stem from a read error. This chain uses TRBV11-2 with TRBJ2-5; a weak D match, TRBD2 (6 bases). Germline CDR1 and CDR2: SGHAT and FQNNGV. The CDR3 length is 17 residues. CDR3 nucleotides: TGTGTCAGCAGCTTATACCCGGGAGTAGCGGCACAAGATACCCAGTACTTC. This codes for CVSSLYPGVAAQDTQYF.

V usage is TRBV28 and J usage is TRBJ2-1; 9 bases match TRBD2. This CDR3 comprises 18 residues. CDR1 and CDR2 (germline): MDHEN, SYDVKM. Trimming removed 4 bases from V and 3 bases from J; junction bases left unmatched: 13. The CDR3, as DNA: TGTGCCAGCAGTTCCCCATCGGGGGCGGGAGGGCTCTACAATGAGCAGTTCTTC. Translation: CASSSPSGAGGLYNEQFF.

J is TRBJ2-1 and V is TRBV29-1, with 7 bases fitting TRBD2. The CDR3 runs 13 residues. Germline CDR1 and CDR2: SQVTM and ANQGSEA. The J segment lost 2 bases and the V segment lost 7 bases, leaving 5 bases of the junction unmatched. The CDR3 nucleotides read TGCAGCGGGGAGGGAATACCCTACAATGAGCAGTTCTTC. Translation gives CSGEGIPYNEQFF.

The chain carries TRBV4-2 and TRBJ2-1; 11 bases agree with TRBD2. This CDR3 has 15 residues. Germline CDR1 reads LGHNA; CDR2 reads YNFKEQ. Germline trimming cut 3 bases from V and 16 bases from J; bases unmatched to any gene: 14. The CDR3 DNA is TGTGCCAGCAGCCACTCTAGCGGGGGGATCGATGAGCTATTCTTC. Its protein is CASSHSSGGIDELFF.

This sequence joins TRBV6-1 and TRBJ2-2; D may be TRBD1 (6 bases). This CDR3 comprises 15 residues. Looked up from germline, CDR1 is MNHNS and CDR2 is SASEGT. The CDR3 loop is CVTGWDTKSTGELFF. The CDR3 DNA reads as TGTGTCACAGGGTGGGACACTAAGAGCACCGGGGAGCTGTTTTTT.

Note on this clonotype: Germline is not matched at one junction end, which may reflect a read error. J is TRBJ2-1 and V is TRBV10-3, with D possibly TRBD1 on 5 matching bases. The CDR3 consists of 15 residues. Germline V lookup: CDR1 ENHRY, CDR2 SYGVKD. The CDR3 sequence: CDINQGLESYDEQFF. For the CDR3, the DNA is TGTGACATCAACCAGGGATTAGAATCCTACGATGAGCAGTTCTTC.

This clonotype was seen more than once but under ten times. The junction departs from the called germline gene at one end, perhaps through a read error. The J gene is TRBJ2-2, the V gene TRBV19; D could derive from TRBD1 or TRBD2 (6 bases each). The germline gives CDR1 LNHDA, CDR2 SQIVND (reference sequence). The CDR3 has 14 residues. The CDR3 reads CACRPVGGTGELLF. The CDR3 DNA follows: TGTGCCTGTAGGCCCGTCGGGGGCACCGGGGAGCTGTTATTT. Full variable domain (missing parts from reference TRBV19 and TRBJ2-2): DGGITQSPKYLFRKEGQNVTLSCEQNLNHDAMYWYRQDPGQGLRLIYYSQIVNDFQKGDIAEGYSVSREKKESFPLTVTSAQKNPTAFYLCACRPVGGTGELLFGEGSRLTVL.

To note about this clonotype: The junction differs from germline at one of its ends, possibly a read error. The chain is built from TRBV4-3 and TRBJ1-1; a weak D match, TRBD1 (5 bases). The germline V gene has CDR1 LGHNA and CDR2 YSLEER. CDR3 size: 16 residues. The CDR3: CVSSPVGGGMNTEAFF. CDR3 DNA: TGTGTCAGCAGCCCTGTGGGCGGGGGAATGAACACTGAAGCTTTCTTT.

Comment on this clonotype: Likely a read error: the CDR3 ends without its conserved phenylalanine or tryptophan. The genes are TRBV5-6 and TRBJ2-5, with D uncertain. CDR3 size: 14 residues. The V gene lost 0 bases and the J gene lost 2 bases, with 8 bases spanning the gap. Germline V gene sequence: CDR1 SGHDT, CDR2 YYEEEE. The CDR3 region has the DNA TGTGCCAGCAGCTTGGGGGCTAGTCAAGAGACCCAGTACGTC. This sequence encodes CASSLGASQETQYV.

The rearrangement uses TRBV29-1 and TRBJ2-1, with D perhaps matching TRBD2 (6 bases). CDR3 length: 13 residues. Trimming took 8 bases from V and 2 from J, leaving 13 bases between them. Germline assignment: CDR1 SQVTM and CDR2 ANQGSEA. DNA for the CDR3: TGCAGCAGGCGGGGAGTACCCTACAATGAGCAGTTCTTC. It translates to CSRRGVPYNEQFF.

Points on this clonotype: Germline is not matched at one junction end, which may reflect a read error. This chain joins TRBV6-5 and TRBJ2-5; a possible D gene is TRBD2 (6 bases). Germline V gene data show CDR1 as MNHEY and CDR2 as SVGAGI. CDR3 length: 15 residues. CDR3 in DNA: TGTGTCAGCAGTTACTTTGGAGGGGATAGTAAGACCCAGTACTTC. Residues: CVSSYFGGDSKTQYF.

The J gene is TRBJ2-7, the V gene TRBV7-8; D gene uncertain. CDR1 and CDR2 (germline): SGHVS, FQNEAQ. The CDR3 is made up of 13 amino acids. V lost 6 bases, J lost 1 base, and 10 bases lay in between. CDR3 in amino acids: CASSLTDSYEQYF. The CDR3 nucleotides are TGTGCCAGCAGTCTGACTGATTCCTACGAGCAGTACTTC.

Note on this clonotype: At one end the junction does not follow the germline gene, possibly because of a read error. This chain links TRBV29-1 with TRBJ2-2; either TRBD1 or TRBD2 may fit D (5 bases each). CDR3 length: 13 amino acids. CDR1 and CDR2 (germline): SQVTM, ANQGSEA. The CDR3 DNA reads TGCAGCGTTATCTCGACAGACACCGGGGAACTGTTTTTT. It codes for CSVISTDTGELFF.

For this clonotype: Here the CDR3 omits its conserved ending phenylalanine or tryptophan, so a read error is the likely source. The chain joins TRBV6-1 to TRBJ2-1; 10 nucleotides agree with TRBD2. V shed 4 bases and J 7 bases; nucleotides not matched to a gene: 4. The V gene's germline CDR1 is MNHNS and CDR2 SASEGT. The CDR3 runs to 14 residues. The CDR3, as DNA: TGTGCCAGCAGTGGACTAGCGGGTATGAATGAGCAGTTCTTA. Its protein product is CASSGLAGMNEQFL.

Turning to this clonotype: The junction does not match germline at one end; this may be a read error. V usage is TRBV4-2 and J usage is TRBJ2-7, with TRBD2 matching 8 bases. This CDR3 comprises 16 residues. Germline V lookup: CDR1 LGHNA, CDR2 YNFKEQ. CDR3 sequence: CASNQDRASGYYKQYF. CDR3 DNA sequence: TGTGCCAGCAACCAAGATAGGGCTAGCGGGTACTACAAGCAGTACTTC.

The chain joins TRBV4-1 to TRBJ1-3, with a weak D call TRBD1 (6 bases). CDR3 length: 17 amino acids. CDR1 and CDR2 from the germline V gene are MGHRA and YSYEKL. Trimming took 2 bases from V and 1 from J, leaving 15 bases between them. The CDR3 sequence: CASSQLRTARSGNTIYF. DNA for the CDR3: TGCGCCAGCAGCCAATTAAGGACAGCACGTTCTGGAAACACCATATATTTT.

The sample holds a few counts of this clonotype. An end of the junction differs from the germline gene, which may be a read error. The rearrangement joins TRBV6-5 to TRBJ2-7; the match to TRBD1 covers 9 bases. Germline CDR1 is MNHEY and CDR2 is SVGAGI. The CDR3 consists of 14 residues. The CDR3, as DNA: TGTGCCGGCAGTGCCGGGACAGGGCTCTCCGAGCAGTACTTC. Its translation: CAGSAGTGLSEQYF.

This clonotype has a handful of counts. Relative to the germline gene, one junction end is altered; a read error may explain this. This sequence joins TRBV6-2 or TRBV6-3 and TRBJ2-7, with D tentatively TRBD2 (5 bases). The CDR3 loop spans 18 amino acids. CDR1 and CDR2 from the germline V gene are MNHEY and SVGEGT. The CDR3 here is CTSSQLNGLHPSSYEQYF. For the CDR3, the DNA is TGTACCAGCAGTCAACTAAATGGACTTCACCCGAGCTCCTACGAGCAGTATTTC.

Remarks on this clonotype: Its ends do not fully match the called genes, so a read error is possible. V and J are TRBV6-6 and TRBJ1-1; perhaps TRBD1 as D (5 bases). The CDR3 consists of 13 residues. Per germline, CDR1 MNHNY and CDR2 SVGAGI (reference sequence). The chain's CDR3 is CASSIGETTEAFF. In DNA form, the CDR3 reads TGCGCCAGCAGCATAGGGGAGACTACTGAAGCTTTCTTT.

This clonotype has a handful of counts. At one boundary the junction diverges from the germline segment, which might be a read error. This chain connects TRBV6-6 to TRBJ2-4; possible D gene TRBD1, 5 bases. The CDR3 runs to 17 residues. Germline V gene lookup returns CDR1 MNHNY and CDR2 SVGAGI (reference sequence). The CDR3 sequence: CTSSYSTSGIAKNIQYF. Written as DNA, the CDR3 is TGTACCAGTAGTTACTCGACGTCAGGGATCGCCAAAAACATTCAGTACTTC.

Notes on this clonotype: No conserved phenylalanine or tryptophan is present at the end of the CDR3, so a read error is the likely explanation. The limits of the CDR3 on the DNA are not certain, so only TCRdb's listed CDR3 is given. The gene calls are TRBV4-2 and TRBJ1-4; TRBD1 is the table's D call, not checked against the DNA. The CDR3 numbers 13 amino acids, ends counted. Per the germline V gene, CDR1 is LGHNA and CDR2 is YNFKEQ. CDR3: CASSQPHREKLFY.